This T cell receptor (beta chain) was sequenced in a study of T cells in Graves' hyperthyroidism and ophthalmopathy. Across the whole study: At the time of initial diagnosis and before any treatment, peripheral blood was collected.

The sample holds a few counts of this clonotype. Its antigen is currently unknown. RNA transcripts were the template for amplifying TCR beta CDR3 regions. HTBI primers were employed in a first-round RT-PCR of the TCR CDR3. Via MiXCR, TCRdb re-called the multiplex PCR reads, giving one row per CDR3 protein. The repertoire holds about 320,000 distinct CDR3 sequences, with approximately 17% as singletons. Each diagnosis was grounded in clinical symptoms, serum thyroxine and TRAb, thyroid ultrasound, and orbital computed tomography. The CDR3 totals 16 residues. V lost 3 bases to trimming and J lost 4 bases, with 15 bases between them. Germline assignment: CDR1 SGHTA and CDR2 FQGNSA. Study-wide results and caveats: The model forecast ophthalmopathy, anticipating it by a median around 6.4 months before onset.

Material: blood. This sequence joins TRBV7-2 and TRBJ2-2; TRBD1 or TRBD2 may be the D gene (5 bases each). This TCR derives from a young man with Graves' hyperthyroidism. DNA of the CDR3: TGTGCCAGCAGCTTGGGGGAGCTCTCGGGCACCGGGGAGCTGTTTTTT. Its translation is CASSLGELSGTGELFF.